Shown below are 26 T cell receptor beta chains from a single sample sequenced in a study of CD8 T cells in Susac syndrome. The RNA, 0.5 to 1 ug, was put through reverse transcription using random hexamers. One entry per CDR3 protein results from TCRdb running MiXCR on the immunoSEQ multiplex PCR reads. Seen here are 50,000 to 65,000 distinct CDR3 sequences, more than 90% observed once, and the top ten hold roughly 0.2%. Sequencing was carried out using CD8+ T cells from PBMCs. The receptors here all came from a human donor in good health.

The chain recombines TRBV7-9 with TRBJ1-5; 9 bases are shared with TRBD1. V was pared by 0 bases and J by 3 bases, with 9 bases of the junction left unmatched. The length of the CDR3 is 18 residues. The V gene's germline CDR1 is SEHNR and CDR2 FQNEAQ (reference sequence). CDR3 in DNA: TGTGCCAGCAGCTTAGCCAACGCCGGGACAGGGAACAATCAGCCCCAGCATTTT. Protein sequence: CASSLANAGTGNNQPQHF.

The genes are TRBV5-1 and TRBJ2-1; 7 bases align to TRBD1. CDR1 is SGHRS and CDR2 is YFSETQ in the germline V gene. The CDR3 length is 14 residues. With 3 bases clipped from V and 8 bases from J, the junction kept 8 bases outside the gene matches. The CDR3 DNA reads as TGCGCCAGCAGCTCCCGGGACAGTTTCCATGAGCAGTTCTTC. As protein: CASSSRDSFHEQFF.

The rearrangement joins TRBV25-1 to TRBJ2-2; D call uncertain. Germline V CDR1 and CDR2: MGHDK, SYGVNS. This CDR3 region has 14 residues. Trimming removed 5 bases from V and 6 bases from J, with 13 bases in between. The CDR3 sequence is CASSSIGSAGELFF. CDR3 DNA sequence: TGTGCCAGCAGTTCAATCGGTTCAGCCGGGGAGCTGTTTTTT.

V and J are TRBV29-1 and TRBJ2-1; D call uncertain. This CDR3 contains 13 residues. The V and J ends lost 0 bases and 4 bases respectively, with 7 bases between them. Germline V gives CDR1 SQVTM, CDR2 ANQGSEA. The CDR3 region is CSVEDLAYNEQFF. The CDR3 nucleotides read TGCAGCGTTGAAGATCTCGCGTACAATGAGCAGTTCTTC.

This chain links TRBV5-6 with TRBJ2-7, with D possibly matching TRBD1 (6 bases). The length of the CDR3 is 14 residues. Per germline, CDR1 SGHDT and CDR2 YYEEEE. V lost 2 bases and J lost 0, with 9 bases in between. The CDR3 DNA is TGTGCCAGCAGCTTACAGGGACGCTCCTACGAGCAGTACTTC. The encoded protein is CASSLQGRSYEQYF.

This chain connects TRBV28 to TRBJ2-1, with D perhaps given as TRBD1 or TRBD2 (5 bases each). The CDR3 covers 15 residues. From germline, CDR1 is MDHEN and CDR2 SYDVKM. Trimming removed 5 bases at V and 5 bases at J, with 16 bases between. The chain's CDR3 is CASSPPTGTHNEQFF. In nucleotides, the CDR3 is TGTGCCAGCAGTCCACCAACCGGGACCCACAATGAGCAGTTCTTC.

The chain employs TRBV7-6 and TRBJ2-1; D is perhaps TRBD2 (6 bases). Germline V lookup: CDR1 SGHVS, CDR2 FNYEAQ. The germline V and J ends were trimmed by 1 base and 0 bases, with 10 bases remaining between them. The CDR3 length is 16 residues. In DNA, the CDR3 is TGTGCCAGCAGCTTAGTTTGGGGGGACTCCTACAATGAGCAGTTCTTC. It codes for CASSLVWGDSYNEQFF.

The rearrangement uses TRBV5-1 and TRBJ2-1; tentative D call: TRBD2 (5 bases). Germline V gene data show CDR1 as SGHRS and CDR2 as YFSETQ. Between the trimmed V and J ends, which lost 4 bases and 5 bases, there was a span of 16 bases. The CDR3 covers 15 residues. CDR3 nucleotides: TGCGCCAGCAGCATTCACTCCGGAGGAGACAATGAGCAGTTCTTC. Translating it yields CASSIHSGGDNEQFF.

The CDR3 reads CASSISGDYEQYF. CDR3 nucleotide sequence: TGTGCCAGTAGTATCTCAGGGGACTACGAGCAGTACTTC. V gene TRBV19 combines with J gene TRBJ2-7; weak D call: TRBD1 (6 bases). V was shortened by 3 bases and J by 3 bases, with 9 bases between the two germline ends. CDR1 is LNHDA, CDR2 SQIVND, per germline (reference sequence). CDR3 length: 13 residues.

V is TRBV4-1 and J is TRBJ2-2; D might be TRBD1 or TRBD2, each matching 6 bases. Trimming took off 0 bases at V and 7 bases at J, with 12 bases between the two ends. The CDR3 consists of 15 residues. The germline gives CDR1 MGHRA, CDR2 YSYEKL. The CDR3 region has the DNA TGCGCCAGCAGCCAAGATGGGGGGCTGAACGGGGAGCTGTTTTTT. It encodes CASSQDGGLNGELFF.

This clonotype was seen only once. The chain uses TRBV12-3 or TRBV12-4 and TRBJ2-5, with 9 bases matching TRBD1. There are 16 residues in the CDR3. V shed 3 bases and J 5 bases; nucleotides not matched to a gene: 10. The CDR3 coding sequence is TGTGCCAGCAGTTTGCTTCTCGGACAGGGGCTGGAGACCCAGTACTTC. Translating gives CASSLLLGQGLETQYF.

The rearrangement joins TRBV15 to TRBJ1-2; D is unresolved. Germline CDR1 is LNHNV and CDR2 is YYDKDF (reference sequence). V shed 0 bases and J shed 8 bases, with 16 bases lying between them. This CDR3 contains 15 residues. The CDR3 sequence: CATSRDRGTLRGYTF. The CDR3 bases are TGTGCCACCAGCAGAGATCGTGGCACCCTGAGAGGCTACACCTTC. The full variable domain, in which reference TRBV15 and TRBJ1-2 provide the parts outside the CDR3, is DAMVIQNPRYQVTQFGKPVTLSCSQTLNHNVMYWYQQKSSQAPKLLFHYYDKDFNNEADTPDNFQSRRPNTSFCFLDIRSPGLGDTAMYLCATSRDRGTLRGYTFGSGTRLTVV.

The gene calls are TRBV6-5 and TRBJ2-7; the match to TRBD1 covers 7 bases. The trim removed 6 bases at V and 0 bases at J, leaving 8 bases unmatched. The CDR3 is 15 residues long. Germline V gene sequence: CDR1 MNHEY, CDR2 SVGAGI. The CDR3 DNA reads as TGTGCCAGCAGCACGACAGGGCCGTTCTCCTACGAGCAGTACTTC. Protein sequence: CASSTTGPFSYEQYF.

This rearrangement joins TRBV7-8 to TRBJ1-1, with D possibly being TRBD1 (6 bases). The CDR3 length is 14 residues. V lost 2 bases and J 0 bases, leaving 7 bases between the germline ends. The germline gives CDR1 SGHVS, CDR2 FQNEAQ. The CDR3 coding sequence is TGTGCCAGCAGCTTATACAGGGTGAACACTGAAGCTTTCTTT. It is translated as CASSLYRVNTEAFF. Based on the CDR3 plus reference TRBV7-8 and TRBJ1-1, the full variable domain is GAGVSQSPRYKVAKRGQDVALRCDPISGHVSLFWYQQALGQGPEFLTYFQNEAQLDKSGLPSDRFFAERPEGSVSTLKIQRTQQEDSAVYLCASSLYRVNTEAFFGQGTRLTVV.

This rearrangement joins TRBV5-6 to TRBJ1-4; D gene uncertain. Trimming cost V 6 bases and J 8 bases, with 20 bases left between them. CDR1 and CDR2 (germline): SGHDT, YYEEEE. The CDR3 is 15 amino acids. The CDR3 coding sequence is TGTGCCAGCACTTCGCCGGGCAGTGGCGTCGAAAAACTGTTTTTT. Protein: CASTSPGSGVEKLFF. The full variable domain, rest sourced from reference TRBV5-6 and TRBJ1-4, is DAGVTQSPTHLIKTRGQQVTLRCSPKSGHDTVSWYQQALGQGPQFIFQYYEEEERQRGNFPDRFSGHQFPNYSSELNVNALLLGDSALYLCASTSPGSGVEKLFFGSGTQLSVL.

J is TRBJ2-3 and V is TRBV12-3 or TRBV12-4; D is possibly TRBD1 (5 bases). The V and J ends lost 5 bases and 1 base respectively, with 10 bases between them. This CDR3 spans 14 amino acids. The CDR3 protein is CASSTKGRTDTQYF. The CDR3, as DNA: TGTGCCAGCAGTACCAAGGGGCGCACAGATACGCAGTATTTT.

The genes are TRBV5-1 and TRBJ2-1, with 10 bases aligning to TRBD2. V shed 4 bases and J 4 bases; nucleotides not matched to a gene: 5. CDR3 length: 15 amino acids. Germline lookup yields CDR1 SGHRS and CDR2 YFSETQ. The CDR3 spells CASSPTSGEYNEQFF. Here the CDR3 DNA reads TGCGCCAGCAGCCCTACTAGCGGGGAGTACAATGAGCAGTTCTTC.

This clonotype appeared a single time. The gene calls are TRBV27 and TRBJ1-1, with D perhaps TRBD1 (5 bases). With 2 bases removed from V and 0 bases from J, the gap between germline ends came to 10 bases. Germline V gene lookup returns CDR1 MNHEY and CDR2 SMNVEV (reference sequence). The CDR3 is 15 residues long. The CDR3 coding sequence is TGTGCCAGCAGTTTAGGGACGGGAATGAACACTGAAGCTTTCTTT. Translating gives CASSLGTGMNTEAFF.

The CDR3 DNA reads TGTGCCAGCAGTGGACGCAATGAGCAGTTCTTC. Amino acid sequence: CASSGRNEQFF. This chain joins TRBV6-1 and TRBJ2-1; no reliable D call. Germline CDR1 MNHNS, CDR2 SASEGT. V gave up 4 bases and J gave up 6 bases, with 4 bases separating them. The CDR3 loop spans 11 amino acids.

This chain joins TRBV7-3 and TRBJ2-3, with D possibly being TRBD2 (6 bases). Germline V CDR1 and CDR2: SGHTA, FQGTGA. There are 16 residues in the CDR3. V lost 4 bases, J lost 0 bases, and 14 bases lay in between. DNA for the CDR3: TGTGCCAGCAGCTCCACTAGCAGATCTAGCACAGATACGCAGTATTTT. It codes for CASSSTSRSSTDTQYF.

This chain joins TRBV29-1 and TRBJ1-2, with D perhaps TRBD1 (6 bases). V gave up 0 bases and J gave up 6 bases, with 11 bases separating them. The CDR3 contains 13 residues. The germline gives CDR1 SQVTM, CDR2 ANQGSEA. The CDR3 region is CSVEEGGRDGYTF. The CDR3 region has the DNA TGCAGCGTTGAAGAGGGGGGGCGGGATGGCTACACCTTC.

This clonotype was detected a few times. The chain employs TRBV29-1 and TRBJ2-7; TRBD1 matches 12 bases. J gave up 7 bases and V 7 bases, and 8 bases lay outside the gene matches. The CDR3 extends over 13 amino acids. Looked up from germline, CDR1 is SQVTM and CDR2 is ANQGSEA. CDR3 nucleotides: TGCAGCGCCACGGGACAGGGGGCGCTTGAGCAGTACTTC. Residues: CSATGQGALEQYF.

The CDR3 region has the DNA TGTGCCAGCAGTTACCCCGACAGGGCAAACTACGAGCAGTACTTC. Translated: CASSYPDRANYEQYF. The chain recombines TRBV6-6 with TRBJ2-7, with TRBD1 matching 7 bases. Looked up from germline, CDR1 is MNHNY and CDR2 is SVGAGI (reference sequence). This CDR3 comprises 15 residues. With V trimmed by 2 bases and J by 3 bases, 7 bases remained unmatched.

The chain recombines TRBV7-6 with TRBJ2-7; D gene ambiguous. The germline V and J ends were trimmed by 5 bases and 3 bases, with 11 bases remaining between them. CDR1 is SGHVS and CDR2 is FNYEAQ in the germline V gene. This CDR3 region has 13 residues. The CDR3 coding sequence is TGTGCCAGCAGCGCGGAGAGTTACTACGAGCAGTACTTC. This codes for CASSAESYYEQYF.

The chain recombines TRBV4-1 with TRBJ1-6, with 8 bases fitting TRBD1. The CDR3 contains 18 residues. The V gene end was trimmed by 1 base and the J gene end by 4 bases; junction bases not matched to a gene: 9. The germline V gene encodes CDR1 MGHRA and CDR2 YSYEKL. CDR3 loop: CASSQGPTGESYNSPLHF. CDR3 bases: TGCGCCAGCAGCCAAGGCCCGACAGGGGAGTCGTATAATTCACCCCTCCACTTT.

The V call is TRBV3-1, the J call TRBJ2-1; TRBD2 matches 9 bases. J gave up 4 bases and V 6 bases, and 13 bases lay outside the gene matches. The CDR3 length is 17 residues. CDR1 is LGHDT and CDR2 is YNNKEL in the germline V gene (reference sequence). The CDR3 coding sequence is TGTGCCAGCAGACACAGGAGCGGGGGGCCAGGTTACAATGAGCAGTTCTTC. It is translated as CASRHRSGGPGYNEQFF.